This entry lists 11 T cell receptor beta chains sequenced from one sample in a study of blood T cell repertoires in COVID-19. Profiling relied on immunoSEQ multiplex PCR, and the TCRdb table lists in-frame clones only, not all of them. The sample lists 200,000 to 300,000 clones, roughly 85% occurring once. The specimen was peripheral blood. Receptors originate from a man over 45 with COVID-19, enrolled during active disease.

V usage is TRBV29-1 and J usage is TRBJ1-2; D is undetermined. CDR1 and CDR2 (germline): SQVTM, ANQGSEA. Trimming took off 4 bases at V and 5 bases at J, with 11 bases between the two ends. The CDR3 contains 12 residues. The CDR3 is CSVVGTEYGYTF. The DNA for the CDR3 is TGCAGCGTTGTTGGCACGGAGTATGGCTACACCTTC.

V gene TRBV7-8 combines with J gene TRBJ1-5; D might be TRBD1 (5 bases). The CDR3 sequence is 13 residues long. Germline lookup yields CDR1 SGHVS and CDR2 FQNEAQ. V was pared by 5 bases and J by 4 bases, with 9 bases between. In DNA form, the CDR3 reads TGTGCCAGCAGCCGTGACAGTAATCAGCCCCAGCATTTT. It translates to CASSRDSNQPQHF.

V and J are TRBV5-8 and TRBJ2-3; the match to TRBD2 covers 12 bases. This CDR3 spans 18 amino acids. Germline V gene data show CDR1 as SGHTS and CDR2 as YDEGEE. Trimming cost V 1 base and J 3 bases; bases outside gene matches: 9. The DNA of the CDR3 is TGTGCCAGCAGCTTGCCCGGGCTAGCGGGGGGGAAAACAGATACGCAGTATTTT. Its protein product is CASSLPGLAGGKTDTQYF.

This clone has more than one count but fewer than ten. This chain connects TRBV5-1 to TRBJ1-6; 9 nucleotides match TRBD1. J gave up 9 bases and V 5 bases, and 9 bases lay outside the gene matches. The V gene's germline CDR1 is SGHRS and CDR2 YFSETQ. The CDR3 is 15 amino acids. Here the CDR3 DNA reads TGCGCCAGCAGTGGGGGAGCGACAGGGGGTTCACCCCTCCACTTT. Amino acid sequence: CASSGGATGGSPLHF.

In its sample, this clone was seen a few times. The chain combines TRBV27 with TRBJ2-2, with 9 bases fitting TRBD1. V trimming: 4 bases; J trimming: 5 bases; junction bases outside the gene matches: 11. The CDR3 runs 17 residues. The germline CDR1 and CDR2 sequences are MNHEY and SMNVEV (reference sequence). The CDR3 here is CASSYTGTGRGTGELFF. CDR3 bases: TGTGCCAGCAGTTACACCGGGACAGGGAGGGGAACCGGGGAGCTGTTTTTT.

The V call is TRBV5-1, the J call TRBJ1-1, with 7 bases lining up with TRBD1. The junction had 13 bases not matched to a gene; V was cut back by 0 bases and J by 11 bases. The CDR3 sequence is 15 residues long. Germline V gene data show CDR1 as SGHRS and CDR2 as YFSETQ. The CDR3, as DNA: TGCGCCAGCAGCTTGGGACGGTACAACAGGGGATGGGCTTTCTTT. This sequence encodes CASSLGRYNRGWAFF.

In this sample, this clone turned up once. This chain connects TRBV2 to TRBJ2-7; 7 bases are a match to TRBD1. The CDR3 is 14 amino acids. The junction had 7 bases not matched to a gene; V was cut back by 6 bases and J by 2 bases. Germline-derived CDR1 and CDR2 are SNHLY and FYNNEI. CDR3 coding DNA: TGTGCCAGCAGCGCGACAGGGATACCCTACGAGCAGTACTTC. The encoded protein is CASSATGIPYEQYF.

The chain recombines TRBV10-3 with TRBJ2-5; 7 nucleotides align to TRBD1. Germline V lookup: CDR1 ENHRY, CDR2 SYGVKD. Trimming cost V 5 bases and J 4 bases; bases outside gene matches: 7. CDR3 length: 14 residues. CDR3 sequence reads: CAISTGTARETQYF. The CDR3 DNA reads as TGTGCCATCAGTACCGGGACAGCCCGAGAGACCCAGTACTTC.

The genes are TRBV5-1 and TRBJ2-7, with 12 positions matching TRBD1. V was clipped by 0 bases and J by 0 bases; unmatched bases: 7. The length of the CDR3 is 18 residues. Germline V gene lookup returns CDR1 SGHRS and CDR2 YFSETQ. In DNA form, the CDR3 reads TGCGCCAGCAGCTTGGGGGACAGGGGGCCAGCCCTCTCCTACGAGCAGTACTTC. This sequence encodes CASSLGDRGPALSYEQYF.

The rearrangement joins TRBV9 to TRBJ2-7, with 7 bases fitting TRBD1. This CDR3 comprises 15 residues. CDR1 is SGDLS and CDR2 is YYNGEE in the germline V gene. The V gene end was trimmed by 0 bases and the J gene end by 1 base; junction bases not matched to a gene: 4. The CDR3 region has the DNA TGTGCCAGCAGCGTAGCCGCGACAGGGTCCTACGAGCAGTACTTC. Amino acid sequence: CASSVAATGSYEQYF.

The chain is built from TRBV6-5 and TRBJ1-4, with D maybe TRBD1 (5 bases). CDR1 is MNHEY, CDR2 SVGAGI, per germline. CDR3 length equals 15 residues. V lost 4 bases to trimming and J lost 1 base, with 10 bases between them. CDR3 in amino acids: CASSFDQGTNEKLFF. As DNA, the CDR3 is TGTGCCAGCAGTTTCGATCAGGGAACTAATGAAAAACTGTTTTTT.